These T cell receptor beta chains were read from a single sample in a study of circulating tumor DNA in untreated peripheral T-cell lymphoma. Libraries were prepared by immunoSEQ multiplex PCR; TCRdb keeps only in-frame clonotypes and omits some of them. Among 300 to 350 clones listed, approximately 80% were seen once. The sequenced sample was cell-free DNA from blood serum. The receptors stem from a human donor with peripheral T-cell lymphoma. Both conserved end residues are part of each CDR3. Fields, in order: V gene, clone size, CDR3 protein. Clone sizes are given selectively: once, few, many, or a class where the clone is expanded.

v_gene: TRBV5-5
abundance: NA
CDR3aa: CASSLEAGLSGANVLTF

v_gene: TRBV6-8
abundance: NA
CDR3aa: CASSSRKTYGYTF

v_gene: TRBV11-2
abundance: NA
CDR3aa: CASSLFLRTGSKETQYF

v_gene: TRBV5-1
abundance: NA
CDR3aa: CASSMGQSPYEQYF

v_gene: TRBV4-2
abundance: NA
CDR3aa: CASSPVGRGRFSEKLFF

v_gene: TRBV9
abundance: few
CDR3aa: CASSVAPGTGGDSPLHF

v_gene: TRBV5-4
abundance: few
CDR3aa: CASTAGGSSEAFF

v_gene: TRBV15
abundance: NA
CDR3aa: CATSGGFSTDTQYF

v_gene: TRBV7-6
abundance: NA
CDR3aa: CASSPAAQFMNEQFF

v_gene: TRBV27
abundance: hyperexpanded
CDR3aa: CASSCVGLLDPYPNYGYTF

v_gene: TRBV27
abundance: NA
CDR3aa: CASHRGTGELFF

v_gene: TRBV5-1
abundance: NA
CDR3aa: CASSLGTSGGDTQYF

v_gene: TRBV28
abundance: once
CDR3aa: CASTDRGLNYGYTF

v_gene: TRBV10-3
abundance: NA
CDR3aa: CAIRDTSTDTQYF

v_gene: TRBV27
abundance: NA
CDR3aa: CASSFLGTDTQYF

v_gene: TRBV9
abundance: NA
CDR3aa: CASNQAGGNEQFF

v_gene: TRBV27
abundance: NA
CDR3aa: CASSFRNQPQHF

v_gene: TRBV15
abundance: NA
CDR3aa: CATSRRGQGDANVLTF

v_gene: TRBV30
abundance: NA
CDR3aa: CACDRDNSPLHF

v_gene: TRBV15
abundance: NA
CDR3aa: CATSRDRGGTSNEQFF

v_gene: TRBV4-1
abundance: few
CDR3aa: CASSQEGETLGSPLHF

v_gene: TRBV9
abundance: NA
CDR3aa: CASTPGTSGSNTGELFF

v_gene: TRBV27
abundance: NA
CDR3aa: CASRGGGSSSNQPQHF

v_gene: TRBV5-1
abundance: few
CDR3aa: CASSQGTVYNSPLHF

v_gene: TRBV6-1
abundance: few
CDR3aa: CASSGPRTAPQGYTF

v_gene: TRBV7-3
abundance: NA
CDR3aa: CASSSHIGTGTDTQYF

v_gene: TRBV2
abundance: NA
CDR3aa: CASWQGPNQPQHF

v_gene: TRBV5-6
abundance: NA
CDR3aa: CASSRIGGGFNEQFF

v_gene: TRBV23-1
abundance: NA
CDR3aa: CASRHGEGDSNQPQHF

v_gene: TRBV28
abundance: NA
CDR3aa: CASSSPQGLGGYTF

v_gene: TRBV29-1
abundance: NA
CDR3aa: CSVVGGVHGYTF

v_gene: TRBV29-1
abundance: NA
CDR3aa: CSARAGPSGNEKLFF

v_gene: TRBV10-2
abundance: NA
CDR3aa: CASSESVGTVLETQYF

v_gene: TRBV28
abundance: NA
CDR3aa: CASSSQGHDTEAFF

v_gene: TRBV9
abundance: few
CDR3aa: CASSYSYDSHYEQYF

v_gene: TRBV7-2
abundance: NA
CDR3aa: CASSLEGTSGRFEQYF

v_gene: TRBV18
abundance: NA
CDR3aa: CASSPLGQLADTEAFF

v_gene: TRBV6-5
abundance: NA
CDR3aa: CASSYGLAGAYNEQFF

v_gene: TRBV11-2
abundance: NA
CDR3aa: CASSEGETQYF

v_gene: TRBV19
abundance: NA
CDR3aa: CASRKPSFNEQFF

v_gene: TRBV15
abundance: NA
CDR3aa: CATSREKVVDEQYF

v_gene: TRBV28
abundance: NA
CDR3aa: CASSSDGTQYF

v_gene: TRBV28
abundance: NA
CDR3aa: CASSFGEYEQYF

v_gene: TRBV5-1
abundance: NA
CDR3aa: CASRYGVDGYTF

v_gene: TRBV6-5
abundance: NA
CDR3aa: CASKPDRGQRETQYF

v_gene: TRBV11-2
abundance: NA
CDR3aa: CASSRTGDRVYEETQYF

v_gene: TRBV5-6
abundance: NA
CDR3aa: CASSSTLAGGTDTQYF

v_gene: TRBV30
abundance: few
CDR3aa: CAWSALGQGANQPQHF

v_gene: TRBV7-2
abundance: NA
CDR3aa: CASSLALGEGSSYNEQFF

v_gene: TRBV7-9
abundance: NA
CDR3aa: CASSLASGAKNIQYF

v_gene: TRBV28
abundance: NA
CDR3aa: CASSLRGTDTQYF